The next 13 T cell receptor beta chains were all read from a single sample in a study of T cell responses to AZD1222 COVID-19 vaccine. Using immunoSEQ multiplex PCR, the repertoire was profiled, and TCRdb retains in-frame clones only, with some absent. The sample has more than 90,000 clones; more than 75% are singletons. The material sequenced was peripheral blood, taken 28 days after the second AZD1222 dose. Receptor source: an adult who received the AZD1222 COVID-19 vaccine.

In nucleotides, the CDR3 is TGCGCCAGCAGCCAAGAGGGCGCGAATTCACCCCTCCACTTT. This gives the protein CASSQEGANSPLHF. This sequence joins TRBV4-3 and TRBJ1-6; D is unclear. The CDR3 has 14 amino acids. V lost 0 bases to trimming and J lost 7 bases, with 7 bases between them. Looked up from germline, CDR1 is LGHNA and CDR2 is YSLEER.

This clone was detected only a few times. V usage is TRBV9 and J usage is TRBJ1-2; 8 bases line up with TRBD1. The germline V gene has CDR1 SGDLS and CDR2 YYNGEE. Trimming cost V 6 bases and J 8 bases; bases outside gene matches: 15. The CDR3 is made up of 15 amino acids. The CDR3 is CASTRDRRLVGGYTF. The CDR3 DNA is TGTGCCAGCACCCGGGACAGGCGCCTTGTGGGGGGCTACACCTTC.

The chain couples TRBV25-1 to TRBJ1-1; D ambiguous. The CDR3 totals 15 residues. Trimming shortened V by 1 base and J by 4 bases, and 13 bases separated the two germline ends. Per germline, CDR1 MGHDK and CDR2 SYGVNS. CDR3 protein: CASSEWSGVSTEAFF. For the CDR3, the DNA is TGTGCCAGCAGTGAATGGTCGGGAGTGAGCACTGAAGCTTTCTTT.

The rearrangement links TRBV2 to TRBJ2-3; D is unresolved. The germline V and J ends were trimmed by 5 bases and 1 base, with 4 bases remaining between them. Germline values: CDR1 SNHLY, CDR2 FYNNEI. The CDR3 extends over 12 amino acids. The CDR3 spells CASSQGTDTQYF. DNA for the CDR3: TGTGCCAGCAGTCAGGGCACAGATACGCAGTATTTT.

The chain links TRBV4-3 to TRBJ2-2; D is unclear. Trimming stripped 4 bases from V and 5 bases from J, with 17 bases between. CDR1 and CDR2 (germline): LGHNA, YSLEER. CDR3 length: 16 amino acids. DNA for the CDR3: TGCGCCAGCAGCCCCTCATGGATAGTGGGGACCGGGGAGCTGTTTTTT. As protein: CASSPSWIVGTGELFF.

This chain joins TRBV4-1 and TRBJ2-1; a possible D gene is TRBD2 (6 bases). Trimming stripped 4 bases from V and 6 bases from J, with 13 bases between. The germline gives CDR1 MGHRA, CDR2 YSYEKL. The CDR3 totals 14 residues. The CDR3 loop is CASSPAAGSNEQFF. The CDR3 DNA reads TGCGCCAGCAGCCCCGCGGCCGGGAGCAATGAGCAGTTCTTC.

The chain recombines TRBV19 with TRBJ1-1; possibly TRBD1 for D (5 bases). The CDR3 has 15 residues. Germline-derived CDR1 and CDR2 are LNHDA and SQIVND (reference sequence). V lost 6 bases, J lost 4 bases, and 18 bases lay in between. DNA for the CDR3: TGTGCCAGTAGAGGGGAACTCACTATGGGCACTGAAGCTTTCTTT. It translates to CASRGELTMGTEAFF.

V gene TRBV18 combines with J gene TRBJ1-5, with D possibly being TRBD1 (6 bases). The CDR3 totals 15 residues. Trimming removed 4 bases at V and 2 bases at J, with 12 bases between. Germline lookup yields CDR1 KGHSH and CDR2 LQKENI. CDR3: CASSLNPGGNQPQHF. The CDR3 DNA sequence: TGTGCCAGCTCACTGAACCCAGGGGGCAATCAGCCCCAGCATTTT.

This chain connects TRBV10-1 to TRBJ1-1, with D possibly matching TRBD1 (5 bases). Trimming removed 4 bases at V and 0 bases at J, with 9 bases between. The CDR3 has 14 amino acids. Germline assignment: CDR1 WNHNN and CDR2 SYGVQD (reference sequence). The CDR3 sequence is CASSAGTMNTEAFF. The CDR3 DNA sequence: TGCGCCAGCAGTGCCGGGACCATGAACACTGAAGCTTTCTTT.

A single count supports this clone. This rearrangement joins TRBV3-1 (or the pseudogene TRBV3-2) to TRBJ2-7; 9 bases map to TRBD2. Per germline, CDR1 LGHDT and CDR2 YNNKEL (reference sequence). Trimming took 4 bases from V and 2 from J; bases not matched to a gene: 3. The CDR3 is 14 residues long. This CDR3 reads CASSRAGGTYEQYF. The CDR3 DNA is TGTGCCAGCAGCCGCGCGGGGGGGACCTACGAGCAGTACTTC.

The rearrangement joins TRBV7-2 to TRBJ2-1; D ambiguous. The CDR3 length is 15 residues. Trimming took off 1 base at V and 8 bases at J, with 15 bases between the two ends. Germline V gene lookup returns CDR1 SGHTA and CDR2 FQGNSA. In DNA form, the CDR3 reads TGTGCCAGCAGCTTAGGGGAACCGGCTATGGATGAGCAGTTCTTC. Residues: CASSLGEPAMDEQFF.

V is TRBV28 and J is TRBJ2-1; 8 nucleotides agree with TRBD1. The length of the CDR3 is 13 residues. The V and J ends lost 8 bases and 11 bases, in that order; junction bases with no gene match: 11. The V gene's germline CDR1 is MDHEN and CDR2 SYDVKM. CDR3 protein: CASGTGRTAQQFF. Written as DNA, the CDR3 is TGTGCCAGCGGGACAGGTCGGACGGCACAGCAGTTCTTC.

The V call is TRBV11-2, the J call TRBJ2-7, with 11 nucleotides matching TRBD2. The germline CDR1 and CDR2 sequences are SGHAT and FQNNGV. The CDR3 has 15 amino acids. V shed 5 bases and J 6 bases; nucleotides not matched to a gene: 9. The CDR3 sequence is CASSVTSGSAGEQYF. CDR3 DNA: TGTGCCAGCAGCGTCACTAGCGGGAGTGCAGGCGAGCAGTACTTC.